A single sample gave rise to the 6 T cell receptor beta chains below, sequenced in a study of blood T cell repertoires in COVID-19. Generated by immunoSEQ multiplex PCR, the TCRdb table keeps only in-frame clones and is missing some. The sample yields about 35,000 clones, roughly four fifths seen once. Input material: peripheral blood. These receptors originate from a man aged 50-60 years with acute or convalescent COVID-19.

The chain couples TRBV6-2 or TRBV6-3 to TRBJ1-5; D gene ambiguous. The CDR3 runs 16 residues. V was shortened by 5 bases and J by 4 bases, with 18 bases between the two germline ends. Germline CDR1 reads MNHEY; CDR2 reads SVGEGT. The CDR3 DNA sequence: TGTGCCAGCAGTCGAATAAAGCGGGTCTGGAATCAGCCCCAGCATTTT. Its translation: CASSRIKRVWNQPQHF.

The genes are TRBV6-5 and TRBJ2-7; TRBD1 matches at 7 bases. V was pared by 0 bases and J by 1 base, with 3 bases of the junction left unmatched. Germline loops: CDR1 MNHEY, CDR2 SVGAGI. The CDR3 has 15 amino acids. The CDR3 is CASSYSGDSSYEQYF. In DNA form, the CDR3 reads TGTGCCAGCAGTTACTCAGGGGACAGTTCCTACGAGCAGTACTTC.

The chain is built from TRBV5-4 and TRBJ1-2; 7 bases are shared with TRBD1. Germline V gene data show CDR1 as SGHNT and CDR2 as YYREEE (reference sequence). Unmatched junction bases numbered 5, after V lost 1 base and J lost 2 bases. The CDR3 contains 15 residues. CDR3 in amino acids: CASSLRDSVNYGYTF. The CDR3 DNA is TGTGCCAGCAGCTTGAGGGACAGTGTAAACTATGGCTACACCTTC.

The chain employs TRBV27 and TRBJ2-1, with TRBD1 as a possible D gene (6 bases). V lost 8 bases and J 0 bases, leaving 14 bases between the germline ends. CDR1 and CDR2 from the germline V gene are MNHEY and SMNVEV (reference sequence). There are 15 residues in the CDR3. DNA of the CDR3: TGTGCCAGCGGTAGGACAGAGAGCTCCTACAATGAGCAGTTCTTC. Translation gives CASGRTESSYNEQFF.

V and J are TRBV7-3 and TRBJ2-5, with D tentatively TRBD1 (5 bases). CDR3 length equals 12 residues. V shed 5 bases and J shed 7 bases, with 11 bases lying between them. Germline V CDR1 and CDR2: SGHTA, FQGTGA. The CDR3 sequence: CASSAQGSTQYF. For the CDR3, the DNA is TGTGCCAGCAGCGCCCAGGGTTCGACCCAGTACTTC.

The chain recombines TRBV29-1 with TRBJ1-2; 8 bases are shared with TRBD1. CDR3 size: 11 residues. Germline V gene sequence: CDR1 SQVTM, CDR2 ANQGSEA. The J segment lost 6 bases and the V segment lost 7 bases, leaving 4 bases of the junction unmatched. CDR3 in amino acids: CSARQGNGYTF. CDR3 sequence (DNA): TGCAGCGCGCGACAGGGGAATGGCTACACCTTC.